A single sample is the source of the 16 T cell receptor beta chains below, sequenced in a study of blood T cell repertoires in COVID-19. Libraries were prepared by immunoSEQ multiplex PCR; TCRdb keeps only in-frame clonotypes and omits some of them. In the table there are over 450,000 clones, 75% to 90% of which are singletons. Sample: peripheral blood. The receptors stem from a man between 18 and 29 years old with COVID-19, enrolled during active disease.

The gene calls are TRBV20-1 and TRBJ2-7; TRBD1 matches 9 bases. The CDR3 covers 11 residues. Germline CDR1 and CDR2: DFQATT and SNEGSKA (reference sequence). V shed 5 bases, J shed 6 bases, and the junction held 2 bases outside the gene matches. Here the CDR3 DNA reads TGCAGTGCTTACAGGGGGCGCGAGCAGTACTTC. It encodes CSAYRGREQYF.

The chain has TRBV19 and TRBJ2-1, with a possible D match to TRBD2 (5 bases). The CDR3 extends over 15 amino acids. With 8 bases removed from V and 0 bases from J, the gap between germline ends came to 14 bases. Germline CDR1 LNHDA, CDR2 SQIVND (reference sequence). CDR3 amino acids: CASRPSGSSYNEQFF. DNA of the CDR3: TGTGCCAGTCGGCCCAGCGGAAGCTCCTACAATGAGCAGTTCTTC.

Here the CDR3 reads CASSTVLSGANVLTF. In DNA, the CDR3 is TGTGCCAGCAGCACAGTCCTCTCTGGGGCCAACGTCCTGACTTTC. V gene TRBV11-2 combines with J gene TRBJ2-6; D remains unclear. This CDR3 region has 15 residues. Trimming took 5 bases from V and 0 from J, leaving 8 bases between them. In germline, CDR1 is SGHAT, CDR2 FQNNGV.

The chain links TRBV2 to TRBJ2-3, with 8 bases identical to TRBD1. J was trimmed by 1 base and V by 4 bases; bases with no gene match: 7. The CDR3 is 16 residues long. Germline V gives CDR1 SNHLY, CDR2 FYNNEI. The CDR3 DNA is TGTGCCAGCAGTGTTGCAGGGGGCGCGGGCACAGATACGCAGTATTTT. Amino acid sequence: CASSVAGGAGTDTQYF.

The chain couples TRBV10-3 to TRBJ1-4; the D gene is possibly TRBD1 (6 bases). The V end lost 2 bases, the J end lost 4 bases, and 11 bases lay between the germline ends. The germline gives CDR1 ENHRY, CDR2 SYGVKD. The CDR3 totals 15 residues. CDR3 region: CAISEKDRVNEKLFF. The CDR3 DNA follows: TGTGCCATCAGTGAGAAGGACAGAGTTAATGAAAAACTGTTTTTT.

The chain couples TRBV6-5 to TRBJ2-7; 9 nucleotides match TRBD1. The V and J ends lost 6 bases and 0 bases, in that order; junction bases with no gene match: 3. CDR3 length: 14 residues. Germline V lookup: CDR1 MNHEY, CDR2 SVGAGI. The CDR3 DNA sequence: TGTGCCAGCAGAGGGACAGGGAGCTCCTACGAGCAGTACTTC. Its protein is CASRGTGSSYEQYF.

The chain joins TRBV24-1 to TRBJ2-7; no reliable D call. The germline gives CDR1 KGHDR, CDR2 SFDVKD. Trimming cost V 0 bases and J 5 bases, with 7 bases left between them. The CDR3 contains 13 residues. The CDR3 loop reads CATSDLLTNEQYF. The DNA for the CDR3 is TGTGCCACCAGTGATTTGCTTACTAACGAGCAGTACTTC.

This CDR3 reads CASSLQGNTGELFF. The CDR3 DNA reads as TGCGCCAGCAGCTTGCAGGGGAACACCGGGGAGCTGTTTTTT. This chain connects TRBV5-1 to TRBJ2-2, with D perhaps matching TRBD1 (5 bases). The V gene lost 1 base and the J gene lost 1 base, with 5 bases spanning the gap. The CDR3 extends over 14 amino acids. Germline loops: CDR1 SGHRS, CDR2 YFSETQ.

V usage is TRBV3-1 (or the pseudogene TRBV3-2) and J usage is TRBJ1-1; perhaps TRBD1 as D (5 bases). The length of the CDR3 is 14 residues. The germline gives CDR1 LGHDT, CDR2 YNNKEL (reference sequence). Trimming left V 0 bases short and J 8 bases short, with 13 bases between. The CDR3 reads CASSQDGSRTEAFF. DNA for the CDR3: TGTGCCAGCAGCCAAGATGGTTCCAGGACAGAAGCTTTCTTT.

The V and J genes are TRBV7-6 and TRBJ1-1, with D tentatively TRBD1 (6 bases). The CDR3 spans 15 residues. Germline CDR1 SGHVS, CDR2 FNYEAQ. V shed 5 bases and J shed 0 bases, with 13 bases lying between them. The CDR3 bases are TGTGCCAGCAGCAGAACAGGGCCCATGAACACTGAAGCTTTCTTT. Protein: CASSRTGPMNTEAFF.

Points on this clone: Other DNA sequences in the sample encode the same CDR3. In DNA form, the CDR3 reads TGTGCCAGCAGTCGGACAGGGAACACTGAAGCTTTCTTT. It translates to CASSRTGNTEAFF. The chain carries TRBV6-5 and TRBJ1-1; 7 nucleotides match TRBD1. The CDR3 consists of 13 residues. Germline V gene sequence: CDR1 MNHEY, CDR2 SVGAGI. Losses at the gene ends were 5 bases for V and 1 base for J; bases not matched to a gene: 1.

V usage is TRBV3-1 (or the pseudogene TRBV3-2) and J usage is TRBJ1-6; D gene unclear. This CDR3 spans 15 amino acids. Per the germline V gene, CDR1 is LGHDT and CDR2 is YNNKEL (reference sequence). Between the trimmed V and J ends, which lost 4 bases and 6 bases, there was a span of 13 bases. This CDR3 reads CASSPDSGINSPLHF. CDR3 nucleotide sequence: TGTGCCAGCAGCCCTGATTCCGGGATTAATTCACCCCTCCACTTT.

This chain joins TRBV29-1 and TRBJ1-1; maybe TRBD1 (6 bases). The CDR3 covers 13 residues. V was cut by 3 bases and J by 1 base, with 9 bases left in between. Germline assignment: CDR1 SQVTM and CDR2 ANQGSEA. The CDR3 sequence is CSVETGQNTEAFF. In DNA form, the CDR3 reads TGCAGCGTTGAGACGGGACAGAACACTGAAGCTTTCTTT.

The V call is TRBV10-2, the J call TRBJ2-5, with D maybe TRBD1 (6 bases). Per the germline V gene, CDR1 is WSHSY and CDR2 is SAAADI. The CDR3 extends over 17 amino acids. The germline V and J ends were trimmed by 2 bases and 3 bases, with 19 bases remaining between them. The CDR3 DNA reads TGCGCCAGCAGTGAGCCGCCGACAGGAACCGAAAAAGAGACCCAGTACTTC. Translation: CASSEPPTGTEKETQYF.

The chain joins TRBV6-5 to TRBJ2-1; 10 bases map to TRBD2. Germline CDR1 reads MNHEY; CDR2 reads SVGAGI. With 3 bases clipped from V and 7 bases from J, the junction kept 6 bases outside the gene matches. This CDR3 spans 15 amino acids. This CDR3 reads CASSYPGTSVNEQFF. The DNA of the CDR3 is TGTGCCAGCAGTTATCCCGGGACTAGCGTTAATGAGCAGTTCTTC.

The chain has TRBV30 and TRBJ1-1, with TRBD1 as a possible D gene (5 bases). Trimming left V 4 bases short and J 0 bases short, with 6 bases between. CDR3 size: 12 residues. The germline V gene has CDR1 GTSNPN and CDR2 SVGIG (reference sequence). The CDR3 here is CAWKGMNTEAFF. In DNA, the CDR3 is TGTGCCTGGAAGGGGATGAACACTGAAGCTTTCTTT.